This TCR beta chain was documented in a study of T cell repertoires in cytomegalovirus infection. Whole-study results and caveats: Summed frequency of public TCR beta families distinguished CMV carriers with the relevant HLA. There were HLA-C-restricted CMV-specific TCR beta clonotypes dominating the ex vivo response.

MiXCR was run by TCRdb on the reads, yielding one entry per CDR3 protein. This table holds 180,000 or so distinct CDR3 sequences, 17% found once. CDR1 is MNHNY, CDR2 SVGAGI, per germline (reference sequence). The CDR3 consists of 12 residues. Deletions cut 5 bases from V and 4 bases from J, with 7 bases between. As concerns this clonotype: No antigen is known for it.

The chain employs TRBV6-6 and TRBJ2-3; maybe TRBD1 (5 bases). The TCR comes from a human donor in good health (CMV status not recorded). Some clones in this sample may be carry-over from other donors' samples. Source material: CD8+ T cells from PBMCs. CDR3 bases: TGTGCCAGCAGTACAGGCCCAGATACGCAGTATTTT. It yields the protein CASSTGPDTQYF.